These 26 T cell receptor beta chains share one sample of origin, sequenced in a study of blood T cells in healthy people across ages. Then a second PCR, running roughly 7 to 11 cycles, was carried out with a sample-barcoded 5' primer and a J-beta primer mix. TCRdb recomputed calls from the 5' RACE reads with MiXCR, one row per CDR3 protein. There are about 1.8 million distinct CDR3 sequences in the sample; roughly 52% occur only once, and 2.1% lies in the top ten. Sample: blood. The receptors derive from a woman in her forties in good health.

V is TRBV20-1 and J is TRBJ2-1; D might be TRBD2 (6 bases). The germline V gene encodes CDR1 DFQATT and CDR2 SNEGSKA (reference sequence). The CDR3 sequence is 13 residues long. V lost 3 bases, J lost 6 bases, and 12 bases lay in between. CDR3: CSASKSTSNEQFF. CDR3 DNA sequence: TGCAGTGCTAGTAAGTCGACTAGCAATGAGCAGTTCTTC.

Only a few counts were recorded for this clonotype. The chain employs TRBV6-2 or TRBV6-3 and TRBJ2-7, with 7 bases aligning to TRBD1. Unmatched junction bases numbered 7, after V lost 4 bases and J lost 4 bases. This CDR3 is 14 amino acids long. Germline lookup yields CDR1 MNHEY and CDR2 SVGEGT. The CDR3 spells CASSSSTGEYEQYF. The CDR3 nucleotides read TGTGCCAGCAGTTCCTCAACAGGGGAGTACGAGCAGTACTTC.

The V call is TRBV4-3, the J call TRBJ2-1; no reliable D call. The V end lost 0 bases, the J end lost 6 bases, and 12 bases lay between the germline ends. CDR1 and CDR2 (germline): LGHNA, YSLEER. The CDR3 has 15 residues. CDR3 loop: CASSQEGISTNEQFF. The CDR3 DNA follows: TGCGCCAGCAGCCAAGAGGGGATCAGTACCAATGAGCAGTTCTTC.

The chain combines TRBV29-1 with TRBJ2-7, with D possibly TRBD2 on 5 matching bases. The CDR3 consists of 11 residues. Between the trimmed V and J ends, which lost 6 bases and 1 base, there was a span of 7 bases. Germline V CDR1 and CDR2: SQVTM, ANQGSEA. Written as DNA, the CDR3 is TGCAGCGTCAGGACTTCCTACGAGCAGTACTTC. It translates to CSVRTSYEQYF.

In this sample, this clonotype turned up a few times. The chain recombines TRBV11-1 with TRBJ2-3; 7 nucleotides match TRBD1. The CDR3 extends over 15 amino acids. Trimming cost V 2 bases and J 2 bases; bases outside gene matches: 4. The germline V gene has CDR1 SGHAT and CDR2 FQDESV (reference sequence). The CDR3: CASSLYRGPTDTQYF. The CDR3 bases are TGTGCCAGCAGCTTATACAGGGGTCCCACAGATACGCAGTATTTT. The whole variable domain, filled in from reference TRBV11-1 and TRBJ2-3, reads EAEVAQSPRYKITEKSQAVAFWCDPISGHATLYWYRQILGQGPELLVQFQDESVVDDSQLPKDRFSAERLKGVDSTLKIQPAELGDSAMYLCASSLYRGPTDTQYFGPGTRLTVL.

This rearrangement joins TRBV7-2 to TRBJ1-1; D unclear. V was cut by 2 bases and J by 5 bases, with 15 bases left in between. The length of the CDR3 is 15 residues. The germline gives CDR1 SGHTA, CDR2 FQGNSA. The CDR3 here is CASSLMGPLGTEAFF. The CDR3 coding sequence is TGTGCCAGCAGCTTAATGGGCCCTCTGGGAACTGAAGCTTTCTTT.

J is TRBJ2-7 and V is TRBV7-9, with TRBD1 as a possible D gene (5 bases). CDR3 length: 14 amino acids. V lost 5 bases and J 3 bases, leaving 14 bases between the germline ends. CDR1 and CDR2 from the germline V gene are SEHNR and FQNEAQ (reference sequence). CDR3 residues: CASSKVLGHYEQYF. Here the CDR3 DNA reads TGTGCCAGCAGCAAGGTTCTAGGACACTACGAGCAGTACTTC.

With respect to this clonotype: This is likely a read error, given that the CDR3 carries no conserved phenylalanine or tryptophan at its end. The chain carries TRBV20-1 and TRBJ2-5; TRBD2 matches 7 bases. The DNA end lines up better with TRBJ2-7; the J call may be wrong. From germline, CDR1 is DFQATT and CDR2 SNEGSKA (reference sequence). The CDR3 contains 14 residues. The CDR3 coding sequence is TGCAGTGCTAGACCCGGGGGGTCGGCCTACGAGCAGTACTTA. Its translation: CSARPGGSAYEQYL.

The chain couples TRBV28 to TRBJ2-1; 13 bases line up with TRBD2. The CDR3 loop spans 16 amino acids. CDR1 MDHEN and CDR2 SYDVKM come from the germline V gene. The junction had 10 bases not matched to a gene; V was cut back by 7 bases and J by 7 bases. The CDR3 protein is CASMFTSGGAQNEQFF. Here the CDR3 DNA reads TGTGCCAGCATGTTCACTAGCGGGGGGGCGCAGAATGAGCAGTTCTTC.

This rearrangement joins TRBV12-3 or TRBV12-4 to TRBJ1-5; perhaps TRBD1 as D (6 bases). V shed 9 bases and J shed 2 bases, with 20 bases lying between them. CDR3 length equals 16 residues. CDR3 residues: CASGAGAVGGNQPQHF. The CDR3 nucleotides are TGTGCCAGTGGGGCGGGGGCAGTTGGCGGCAATCAGCCCCAGCATTTT.

The V gene is TRBV5-1, the J gene TRBJ2-6; D may correspond to TRBD1 or TRBD2 (5 bases each). Per germline, CDR1 SGHRS and CDR2 YFSETQ. The CDR3 consists of 15 residues. V lost 2 bases and J 4 bases, leaving 10 bases between the germline ends. The CDR3 bases are TGCGCCAGCAGCTTTTCTGGGGACGGGGCCAACGTCCTGACTTTC. The encoded protein is CASSFSGDGANVLTF.

The genes are TRBV6-6 and TRBJ1-2; tentatively, D is TRBD1 (6 bases). CDR1 is MNHNY and CDR2 is SVGAGI in the germline V gene (reference sequence). V lost 2 bases and J 2 bases, leaving 9 bases between the germline ends. There are 14 residues in the CDR3. This CDR3 reads CASSYGDNNYGYTF. CDR3 DNA: TGTGCCAGCAGTTACGGGGACAACAACTATGGCTACACCTTC.

The genes are TRBV7-2 and TRBJ1-2; 7 bases fit TRBD1. Germline assignment: CDR1 SGHTA and CDR2 FQGNSA. The junction had 10 bases not matched to a gene; V was cut back by 1 base and J by 8 bases. CDR3 length: 15 residues. This CDR3 reads CASSLGGQAGLGYTF. The CDR3, as DNA: TGTGCCAGCAGCTTAGGTGGACAGGCGGGCCTCGGCTACACCTTC. Complete variable domain (other parts from reference TRBV7-2 and TRBJ1-2): GAGVSQSPSNKVTEKGKDVELRCDPISGHTALYWYRQSLGQGLEFLIYFQGNSAPDKSGLPSDRFSAERTGGSVSTLTIQRTQQEDSAVYLCASSLGGQAGLGYTFGSGTRLTVV.

The chain uses TRBV2 and TRBJ2-7; tentatively, D is TRBD2 (5 bases). V was trimmed by 8 bases and J by 0 bases, leaving 8 bases between them. CDR3 length: 12 residues. Germline values: CDR1 SNHLY, CDR2 FYNNEI. CDR3 nucleotides: TGTGCCAGCCCGGGGAGCTCCTACGAGCAGTACTTC. It is translated as CASPGSSYEQYF.

The CDR3 nucleotides are TGCGCCAGCAGCCAAGTAACGGGGGGGCCCCGGAATGAGCAGTTCTTC. Its translation: CASSQVTGGPRNEQFF. The V call is TRBV4-1, the J call TRBJ2-1; 8 bases agree with TRBD2. V dropped 1 base and J dropped 7; count of bases not matched to a gene: 9. The V gene's germline CDR1 is MGHRA and CDR2 YSYEKL. CDR3 length: 16 amino acids.

This chain uses TRBV9 with TRBJ2-7; D perhaps matches TRBD1 (5 bases). The CDR3 contains 15 residues. Germline V lookup: CDR1 SGDLS, CDR2 YYNGEE. Trimming cost V 4 bases and J 0 bases, with 14 bases left between them. The CDR3 here is CASSPQGTDSYEQYF. In DNA form, the CDR3 reads TGTGCCAGCAGCCCTCAGGGTACAGACTCCTACGAGCAGTACTTC.

The sample holds a few counts of this clonotype. This chain uses TRBV6-2 or TRBV6-3 with TRBJ1-2; D unresolved. The germline V gene encodes CDR1 MNHEY and CDR2 SVGEGT. CDR3 length: 14 amino acids. Trimming took 6 bases from V and 6 from J, leaving 17 bases between them. The CDR3 coding sequence is TGTGCCAGCAGGCAGACTGGGTCTGGGAATGGCTACACCTTC. It is translated as CASRQTGSGNGYTF.

The chain couples TRBV2 to TRBJ2-1; D is tentatively TRBD1 or TRBD2 (5 bases each). This CDR3 has 9 residues. Germline CDR1 and CDR2: SNHLY and FYNNEI. Trimming stripped 11 bases from V and 15 bases from J, with 14 bases between. The CDR3 DNA follows: TGTGCCGGGAAGTCCGGGGCGTTCTTC. It encodes CAGKSGAFF.

The chain uses TRBV27 and TRBJ2-3, with TRBD1 matching over 7 bases. Germline lookup yields CDR1 MNHEY and CDR2 SMNVEV (reference sequence). The V gene end was trimmed by 2 bases and the J gene end by 1 base; junction bases not matched to a gene: 3. The CDR3 spans 15 residues. CDR3 in DNA: TGTGCCAGCAGTTTACCGGGGACAGGCACAGATACGCAGTATTTT. As protein: CASSLPGTGTDTQYF.

This chain connects TRBV27 to TRBJ2-3, with 8 bases aligning to TRBD2. This CDR3 is built from 16 residues. Germline CDR1 and CDR2: MNHEY and SMNVEV (reference sequence). The trim removed 1 base at V and 4 bases at J, leaving 7 bases unmatched. This CDR3 reads CASSLYLGGAPDTQYF. DNA of the CDR3: TGTGCCAGCAGTTTATATCTCGGGGGGGCCCCAGATACGCAGTATTTT.

V gene TRBV6-1 combines with J gene TRBJ2-7, with unresolved D. The germline V and J ends were trimmed by 2 bases and 6 bases, with 11 bases remaining between them. The CDR3 sequence is 13 residues long. The germline gives CDR1 MNHNS, CDR2 SASEGT. CDR3 DNA sequence: TGTGCCAGCAGTGAACCAGGCCGCCGCGAGCAGTACTTC. Translation: CASSEPGRREQYF.

This clonotype was seen a handful of times. The V call is TRBV5-6, the J call TRBJ1-1; 9 bases are shared with TRBD1. This CDR3 spans 14 amino acids. With 7 bases clipped from V and 4 bases from J, the junction kept 8 bases outside the gene matches. CDR1 and CDR2 from the germline V gene are SGHDT and YYEEEE. This CDR3 is CASASTGGTTEAFF. The CDR3 bases are TGTGCCAGCGCTTCGACAGGGGGGACCACTGAAGCTTTCTTT.

The J gene is TRBJ1-6, the V gene TRBV9; 8 bases match TRBD1. V dropped 3 bases and J dropped 6; count of bases not matched to a gene: 2. Germline V lookup: CDR1 SGDLS, CDR2 YYNGEE. The CDR3 covers 14 residues. The CDR3 region is CASSATGVNSPLHF. The DNA of the CDR3 is TGTGCCAGCAGCGCGACAGGGGTTAATTCACCCCTCCACTTT.

This clonotype appeared a few times. The V gene is TRBV4-3, the J gene TRBJ2-4, with D possibly being TRBD2 (6 bases). Germline CDR1 is LGHNA and CDR2 is YSLEER. The CDR3 covers 18 residues. Trimming left V 4 bases short and J 8 bases short, with 27 bases between. CDR3 coding DNA: TGCGCCAGCAGCCCTGGTCCGCGACTAGAGGGCCCTCAGGACATTCAGTACTTC. Translation gives CASSPGPRLEGPQDIQYF.

This clonotype was seen a few times. The chain combines TRBV6-5 with TRBJ1-2; D gene uncertain. This CDR3 region has 14 residues. V was trimmed by 2 bases and J by 3 bases, leaving 10 bases between them. The germline V gene encodes CDR1 MNHEY and CDR2 SVGAGI. The CDR3 sequence: CASSYLSSDYGYTF. In DNA form, the CDR3 reads TGTGCCAGCAGTTACCTTTCCAGTGACTATGGCTACACCTTC.

This rearrangement joins TRBV5-1 to TRBJ2-3; TRBD2 agrees at 10 bases. The germline gives CDR1 SGHRS, CDR2 YFSETQ. This CDR3 region has 15 residues. Trimming took 4 bases from V and 5 from J; bases not matched to a gene: 7. The CDR3 sequence is CASSAQRGGRDTQYF. CDR3 DNA sequence: TGCGCCAGCAGCGCCCAGCGGGGGGGCAGAGATACGCAGTATTTT.